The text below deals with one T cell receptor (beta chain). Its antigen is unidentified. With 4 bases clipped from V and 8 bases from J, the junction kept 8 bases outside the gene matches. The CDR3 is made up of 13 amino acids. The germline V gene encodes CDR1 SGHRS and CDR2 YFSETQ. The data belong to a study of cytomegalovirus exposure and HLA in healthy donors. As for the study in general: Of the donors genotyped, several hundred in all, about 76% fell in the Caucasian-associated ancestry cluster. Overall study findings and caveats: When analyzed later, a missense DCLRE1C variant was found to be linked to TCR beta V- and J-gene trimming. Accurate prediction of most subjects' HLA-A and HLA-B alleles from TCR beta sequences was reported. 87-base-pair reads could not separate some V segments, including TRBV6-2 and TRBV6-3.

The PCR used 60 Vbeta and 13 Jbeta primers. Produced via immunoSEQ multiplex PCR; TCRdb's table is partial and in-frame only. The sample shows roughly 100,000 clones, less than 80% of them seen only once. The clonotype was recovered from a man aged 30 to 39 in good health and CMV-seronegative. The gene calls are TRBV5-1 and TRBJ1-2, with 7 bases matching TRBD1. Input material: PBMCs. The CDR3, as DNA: TGCGCCAGCAGCCATGACAGGGAGAGGGGCTACACCTTC. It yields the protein CASSHDRERGYTF. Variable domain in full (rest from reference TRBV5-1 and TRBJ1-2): KAGVTQTPRYLIKTRGQQVTLSCSPISGHRSVSWYQQTPGQGLQFLFEYFSETQRNKGNFPGRFSGRQFSNSRSEMNVSTLELGDSALYLCASSHDRERGYTFGSGTRLTVV.